The 32 T cell receptor beta chains given below trace back to one sample, sequenced in a study of CD8+CD57+ T cells in acquired aplastic anemia. Before being chosen for sequencing, patients had shown CD8+CD57+ cell expansion by flow cytometry. Profiling of TCR beta VDJ combinations and CDR3 sequences used genomic DNA as template. Via MiXCR, TCRdb re-called the reads, giving one row per CDR3 protein. The data show about 200,000 distinct CDR3 sequences, 40% to 60% seen once. Specimen: sorted CD4+, CD8+, or CD8+CD57+ T cells (not recorded which) from PBMCs. The source is a human donor with aplastic anemia.

Regarding this clonotype: The conserved phenylalanine or tryptophan is not found at the CDR3 terminus, so this likely reflects a read error. The limits of the CDR3 on the DNA are not certain, so only TCRdb's listed CDR3 is given. The CDR3 sequence is CASSIPET. The J gene is TRBJ1-6, the V gene TRBV19; TRBD1, the table's D call, lacks a check against the DNA. Looked up from germline, CDR1 is LNHDA and CDR2 is SQIVND (reference sequence). The CDR3 length is 8 residues, termini included.

This clonotype appeared many times. The chain is built from TRBV5-5 and TRBJ1-2, with D possibly matching TRBD1 (5 bases). This CDR3 spans 16 amino acids. With 4 bases removed from V and 1 base from J, the gap between germline ends came to 17 bases. Germline CDR1 reads SGHKS; CDR2 reads YYEKEE (reference sequence). The CDR3 here is CASSLGPKGNNYGYTF. DNA for the CDR3: TGTGCCAGCAGCCTGGGACCGAAGGGAAATAACTATGGCTACACCTTC.

As concerns this clonotype: The junction departs from the called germline gene at one end, perhaps through a read error. J is TRBJ1-5 and V is TRBV5-4; D not certain. The CDR3 consists of 14 residues. Germline V CDR1 and CDR2: SGHNT, YYREEE (reference sequence). For the CDR3, the DNA is TGTGCCAGCAGCTTGGTGGGGTTTAATCAGCTCCAGCATTTT. Its protein is CASSLVGFNQLQHF.

This clonotype was detected many times. The chain links TRBV7-2 to TRBJ2-6; possible D gene TRBD1, 5 bases. The CDR3 extends over 16 amino acids. Trimming removed 3 bases from V and 0 bases from J, with 9 bases in between. Germline CDR1 and CDR2: SGHTA and FQGNSA. The CDR3 spells CASSFTGRSGANVLTF. CDR3 sequence (DNA): TGTGCCAGCAGCTTTACAGGACGCTCTGGGGCCAACGTCCTGACTTTC.

This chain connects TRBV9 to TRBJ1-2; D perhaps matches TRBD1 (5 bases). Germline-derived CDR1 and CDR2 are SGDLS and YYNGEE. Trimming pared 3 bases from V and 8 bases from J, leaving 17 bases between. This CDR3 spans 14 amino acids. Here the CDR3 reads CASSDDQGVWGYTF. CDR3 coding DNA: TGTGCCAGCAGCGACGACCAAGGGGTTTGGGGCTACACCTTC. Full variable domain (remainder filled in from reference TRBV9 and TRBJ1-2): DSGVTQTPKHLITATGQRVTLRCSPRSGDLSVYWYQQSLDQGLQFLIQYYNGEERAKGNILERFSAQQFPDLHSELNLSSLELGDSALYFCASSDDQGVWGYTFGSGTRLTVV.

This clonotype was recorded only once. A much larger clone sits a single nucleotide away, making a read error possible. This chain uses TRBV12-3 or TRBV12-4 with TRBJ2-1, with D perhaps matching TRBD1 or TRBD2 (5 bases each). CDR3 length: 14 amino acids. The V gene lost 3 bases and the J gene lost 10 bases, with 16 bases spanning the gap. The CDR3 reads CASSFGGVVGEQFF. Written as DNA, the CDR3 is TGTGCCAGCAGTTTTGGGGGTGTCGTGGGCGAGCAGTTCTTC.

CDR3 region: CASSTTSGITDTQYF. The CDR3 bases are TGTGCCAGTAGTACCACTAGCGGGATCACAGATACGCAGTATTTT. The chain joins TRBV19 to TRBJ2-3; TRBD2 aligns across 10 bases. The CDR3 contains 15 residues. CDR1 LNHDA and CDR2 SQIVND come from the germline V gene (reference sequence). Unmatched junction bases numbered 3, after V lost 4 bases and J lost 2 bases.

The chain joins TRBV9 to TRBJ2-3; D is perhaps TRBD1 or TRBD2 (5 bases each). The CDR3 is 12 amino acids. The V gene's germline CDR1 is SGDLS and CDR2 YYNGEE. Trimming removed 7 bases from V and 2 bases from J, with 8 bases in between. The CDR3 DNA follows: TGTGCCAGCGAGGGGAACACAGATACGCAGTATTTT. As protein: CASEGNTDTQYF.

This clonotype was seen more than once but under ten times. With a much larger clone just one base away, this may be a read error. This CDR3 reads CACQTTKPLHF. CDR3 nucleotides: TGTGCCTGTCAAACAACGAAGCCCCTCCACTTT. The V call is TRBV30, the J call TRBJ1-6; D ambiguous. Germline CDR1 GTSNPN, CDR2 SVGIG (reference sequence). The CDR3 contains 11 residues. Trimming shortened V by 6 bases and J by 13 bases, and 13 bases separated the two germline ends.

CDR3 loop: CASRGTSGSPFYEQYV. The CDR3 nucleotides are TGCGCCAGCAGGGGGACTAGCGGGAGTCCCTTCTACGAGCAGTACGTC. The chain uses TRBV10-1 and TRBJ2-7, with TRBD2 matching over 14 bases. Germline V gene lookup returns CDR1 WNHNN and CDR2 SYGVQD (reference sequence). The CDR3 is 16 amino acids. V trimming: 6 bases; J trimming: 3 bases; junction bases outside the gene matches: 7.

This clonotype was counted at least ten times. This rearrangement joins TRBV9 to TRBJ2-2; D is uncertain. CDR1 is SGDLS and CDR2 is YYNGEE in the germline V gene. V dropped 0 bases and J dropped 1 base, with 7 bases sitting between them. This CDR3 region has 15 residues. The CDR3 region has the DNA TGTGCCAGCAGCGTAGTGGCAGGGAACACCGGGGAGCTGTTTTTT. Translating gives CASSVVAGNTGELFF.

The CDR3 loop reads CASSGGLREPLHF. The CDR3 coding sequence is TGTGCCAGTAGTGGGGGGCTTCGGGAACCCCTCCACTTT. The chain links TRBV19 to TRBJ1-6; the D gene is possibly TRBD1 (6 bases). The CDR3 covers 13 residues. Trimming pared 5 bases from V and 12 bases from J, leaving 14 bases between. Germline V gene sequence: CDR1 LNHDA, CDR2 SQIVND (reference sequence). Full variable domain (rest looked up from reference TRBV19 and TRBJ1-6): DGGITQSPKYLFRKEGQNVTLSCEQNLNHDAMYWYRQDPGQGLRLIYYSQIVNDFQKGDIAEGYSVSREKKESFPLTVTSAQKNPTAFYLCASSGGLREPLHFGNGTRLTVT.

V is TRBV29-1 and J is TRBJ2-3; unclear D gene. The CDR3 consists of 10 residues. With 8 bases removed from V and 10 bases from J, the gap between germline ends came to 13 bases. Looked up from germline, CDR1 is SQVTM and CDR2 is ANQGSEA. CDR3 nucleotides: TGCAGCTTCTCAAGAGGAGCGCAGTATTTT. Encoded protein: CSFSRGAQYF.

The V and J genes are TRBV7-4 and TRBJ1-5; D may be TRBD1 (5 bases). The CDR3 spans 14 residues. The V end was cut by 3 bases, the J end by 3 bases, with 9 bases between. Germline lookup yields CDR1 SGHVT and CDR2 SQSDAQ. The CDR3 DNA sequence: TGTGCCAGCAGCTTGGGCAGGGCCAATCAGCCCCAGCATTTT. Encoded protein: CASSLGRANQPQHF.

The chain couples TRBV5-1 to TRBJ1-1, with D maybe TRBD1 (6 bases). Germline-derived CDR1 and CDR2 are SGHRS and YFSETQ. This CDR3 comprises 16 residues. V was trimmed by 6 bases and J by 3 bases, leaving 21 bases between them. In nucleotides, the CDR3 is TGCGCCAGCAACACGGTACCCCAGGGGCCAGACACTGAAGCTTTCTTT. Protein sequence: CASNTVPQGPDTEAFF.

This chain connects TRBV2 to TRBJ2-2; D unclear. Germline V lookup: CDR1 SNHLY, CDR2 FYNNEI. CDR3 size: 12 residues. The V end lost 2 bases, the J end lost 8 bases, and 6 bases lay between the germline ends. The CDR3 is CASSEMAGELFF. The CDR3 DNA reads as TGTGCCAGCAGTGAAATGGCGGGGGAGCTGTTTTTT.

This chain links TRBV9 with TRBJ1-4; no firm D call. Trimming removed 0 bases from V and 11 bases from J, with 17 bases in between. The germline CDR1 and CDR2 sequences are SGDLS and YYNGEE. CDR3 size: 15 residues. In DNA, the CDR3 is TGTGCCAGCAGCGTAGTAGGCGGGAGTGTAGAGAAACTGTTTTTT. Translated: CASSVVGGSVEKLFF.

This clonotype was recorded at least ten times. The chain employs TRBV4-2 and TRBJ2-4; 8 bases match TRBD1. V shed 2 bases, J shed 10 bases, and the junction held 13 bases outside the gene matches. The CDR3 is 16 residues long. Germline-derived CDR1 and CDR2 are LGHNA and YNFKEQ. The CDR3 spells CASSQSETGALGIQYF. The CDR3 DNA follows: TGTGCCAGCAGCCAAAGTGAGACAGGGGCACTAGGGATTCAGTACTTC.

The chain links TRBV20-1 to TRBJ1-1, with 9 nucleotides matching TRBD1. Germline values: CDR1 DFQATT, CDR2 SNEGSKA (reference sequence). This CDR3 contains 12 residues. V lost 5 bases and J lost 4; bases outside the gene matches: 2. The chain's CDR3 is CSARTGVTEAFF. CDR3 DNA: TGCAGTGCTCGGACAGGGGTCACTGAAGCTTTCTTT.

This clonotype was seen at least ten times. The chain joins TRBV19 to TRBJ1-3; no clear D gene. This CDR3 contains 14 residues. V was clipped by 5 bases and J by 3 bases, with 11 bases between them. Germline V lookup: CDR1 LNHDA, CDR2 SQIVND (reference sequence). DNA for the CDR3: TGTGCCAGTAGTTCCCGGTTTAGTGGAAACACCATATATTTT. Protein sequence: CASSSRFSGNTIYF.

The chain combines TRBV20-1 with TRBJ1-1; 9 bases line up with TRBD1. The CDR3 is made up of 14 amino acids. Germline V gene lookup returns CDR1 DFQATT and CDR2 SNEGSKA (reference sequence). J was trimmed by 1 base and V by 4 bases; bases with no gene match: 4. The CDR3 sequence: CSATDRGANTEAFF. CDR3 coding DNA: TGCAGTGCTACGGACAGGGGTGCGAACACTGAAGCTTTCTTT.

This clonotype has just a few counts. In DNA form, the CDR3 reads TGTGCCAGCAGCCAAGATCCCCGGAACACTGAAGCTTTCTTT. Encoded protein: CASSQDPRNTEAFF. The gene calls are TRBV3-1 and TRBJ1-1; D not resolved. Germline values: CDR1 LGHDT, CDR2 YNNKEL (reference sequence). The V end lost 0 bases, the J end lost 1 base, and 6 bases lay between the germline ends. The CDR3 totals 14 residues.

This clonotype showed up just a few times. The rearrangement uses TRBV19 and TRBJ1-1; D uncertain. The germline V and J ends were trimmed by 6 bases and 1 base, with 12 bases remaining between them. Germline lookup yields CDR1 LNHDA and CDR2 SQIVND (reference sequence). CDR3 size: 14 residues. CDR3 loop: CASSWEMRNTEAFF. CDR3 nucleotide sequence: TGTGCCAGTAGCTGGGAGATGAGGAACACTGAAGCTTTCTTT.

This clonotype was picked up many times. This chain joins TRBV9 and TRBJ1-4; 8 bases line up with TRBD1. Germline lookup yields CDR1 SGDLS and CDR2 YYNGEE. CDR3 length: 16 amino acids. V was clipped by 2 bases and J by 0 bases; unmatched bases: 3. CDR3 nucleotides: TGTGCCAGCAGCGTCGGACAGGGCGCAACTAATGAAAAACTGTTTTTT. Translated, it gives CASSVGQGATNEKLFF. The variable domain in full, completed from reference TRBV9 and TRBJ1-4, reads DSGVTQTPKHLITATGQRVTLRCSPRSGDLSVYWYQQSLDQGLQFLIQYYNGEERAKGNILERFSAQQFPDLHSELNLSSLELGDSALYFCASSVGQGATNEKLFFGSGTQLSVL.

This clonotype has at least ten counts. CDR3 region: CASSSSGTGGSGANVLTF. The DNA for the CDR3 is TGCGCCAGCAGCTCGTCCGGGACAGGGGGCTCTGGGGCCAACGTCCTGACTTTC. The chain recombines TRBV5-1 with TRBJ2-6; 11 bases agree with TRBD1. Germline CDR1 is SGHRS and CDR2 is YFSETQ. The ends lost 3 bases at V and 0 bases at J; junction bases unmatched: 5. The CDR3 is 18 residues long.

This clonotype has at least ten counts. The chain combines TRBV20-1 with TRBJ1-3; 7 bases match TRBD1. V lost 6 bases and J lost 4; bases outside the gene matches: 12. Per germline, CDR1 DFQATT and CDR2 SNEGSKA (reference sequence). The CDR3 loop spans 15 amino acids. The CDR3: CSARTGVGSGNTIYF. The DNA for the CDR3 is TGCAGTGCCAGGACAGGTGTTGGCTCCGGAAACACCATATATTTT.

The sample holds a few counts of this clonotype. The chain recombines TRBV7-9 with TRBJ2-5, with 12 bases that match TRBD2. The CDR3 has 16 amino acids. The germline CDR1 and CDR2 sequences are SEHNR and FQNEAQ (reference sequence). V shed 4 bases and J 4 bases; nucleotides not matched to a gene: 7. CDR3: CASSSRTSGARETQYF. CDR3 in DNA: TGTGCCAGCAGCTCAAGGACTAGCGGGGCACGAGAGACCCAGTACTTC.

The chain's CDR3 is CASRGEGQPNYGYTF. CDR3 DNA sequence: TGTGCCAGCCGGGGTGAGGGACAGCCTAACTATGGCTACACCTTC. The chain carries TRBV2 and TRBJ1-2; 7 bases are a match to TRBD1. Germline assignment: CDR1 SNHLY and CDR2 FYNNEI. J was trimmed by 0 bases and V by 8 bases; bases with no gene match: 9. The CDR3 totals 15 residues. Full variable domain (remainder filled in from reference TRBV2 and TRBJ1-2): EPEVTQTPSHQVTQMGQEVILRCVPISNHLYFYWYRQILGQKVEFLVSFYNNEISEKSEIFDDQFSVERPDGSNFTLKIRSTKLEDSAMYFCASRGEGQPNYGYTFGSGTRLTVV.

This clonotype was found a few times. V is TRBV15 and J is TRBJ2-5; TRBD2 matches at 14 bases. With 0 bases clipped from V and 2 bases from J, the junction kept 5 bases outside the gene matches. Per the germline V gene, CDR1 is LNHNV and CDR2 is YYDKDF (reference sequence). The CDR3 runs to 18 residues. CDR3: CATSRDRGLAGDQETQYF. For the CDR3, the DNA is TGTGCCACCAGCAGAGATCGGGGACTAGCGGGGGATCAAGAGACCCAGTACTTC.

As for this clonotype: This may be a read error: a much more frequent sequence differs by one nucleotide. This chain joins TRBV5-1 and TRBJ2-3; D may be TRBD2 (6 bases). CDR1 SGHRS and CDR2 YFSETQ come from the germline V gene. The V gene lost 5 bases and the J gene lost 3 bases, with 19 bases spanning the gap. This CDR3 has 16 residues. The CDR3 DNA reads as TGCGCCAGCAGTGCGGGACCAGCTTCGGGTACAGATACGCAGTATTTT. Its protein is CASSAGPASGTDTQYF.

J is TRBJ1-2 and V is TRBV5-1; 8 positions agree with TRBD1. The CDR3 covers 18 residues. J was trimmed by 3 bases and V by 3 bases; bases with no gene match: 16. Germline-derived CDR1 and CDR2 are SGHRS and YFSETQ. CDR3 loop: CASSSTPGQALRDYGYTF. As DNA, the CDR3 is TGCGCCAGCAGCTCTACCCCGGGACAGGCGCTGAGAGACTATGGCTACACCTTC.

About this clonotype itself: The CDR3 end shows no conserved phenylalanine or tryptophan, and so a read error is likely. The chain recombines TRBV5-1 with TRBJ2-7; D unresolved. The germline CDR1 and CDR2 sequences are SGHRS and YFSETQ. The length of the CDR3 is 14 residues. V dropped 2 bases and J dropped 0 bases, with 9 bases sitting between them. This CDR3 is CASSLMADSYEQYL. CDR3 nucleotides: TGCGCCAGCAGCTTAATGGCGGACTCCTACGAGCAGTACCTC.